This entry features one T cell receptor (beta chain) sequence. This sample was included in a study of T cell repertoires in cytomegalovirus infection. Each CDR3 protein is one row after TCRdb ran MiXCR on the reads. The top ten clones hold 11% to 15% of a sample with 250,000 to 300,000 distinct CDR3 sequences, about 25% of them seen once. J was trimmed by 9 bases and V by 3 bases; bases with no gene match: 8. CDR3 length equals 13 residues. Germline CDR1 is SGHTA and CDR2 is FQGTGA. The clonotype was recovered from a human donor in good health (CMV status not recorded). Some clones in this sample may be carry-over from other donors' samples. The genes are TRBV7-3 and TRBJ2-7, with 7 bases matching TRBD1. The sequenced sample was PBMCs. The CDR3 DNA reads TGTGCCAGCAGCTTCCGTAGCCGGGACAGGCAGTACTTC. It specifies CASSFRSRDRQYF.